This record covers a single T cell receptor beta chain. Its antigen specificity is not known. The sample holds no much larger clone one base away, and base qualities are not on file. Ficoll-Paque density gradient centrifugation was the method used to isolate PBMCs. CDR3 length: 11 amino acids, cysteine to phenylalanine. Here the CDR3 DNA is all that survives: 33 bases in frame from base 1. V loses 1 base, J loses 3 bases, and the germline ends lie 4 bases apart. The germline V gene (reference sequence) supplies CDR1 DFQATT and CDR2 SNEGSKA. The sample comes from a study of T-cell memory formation after mild COVID-19 (dated by TCRdb to the early 2020s). A note on the overall study: TCR sequence clusters from the two donors were found to be largely donor specific. T-cell clones expanding and contracting after mild COVID-19 in two donors were tracked by longitudinal TCRalpha and TCRbeta repertoire sequencing. Two young, previously healthy adult volunteers made up the cohort, one male and one female.

TCRdb lists the instrument as Illumina NovaSeq 6000. cDNA libraries for TCRalpha and TCRbeta were prepared by 5'RACE using constant-segment primers, with sample barcodes and unique molecular identifiers added. RNA was extracted from every sample with Trizol reagent. Libraries were amplified in two PCR steps, with a second sample barcode and Illumina TruSeq adapters added in the second step. The libraries were sequenced on an Illumina NovaSeq using 2 x 150 bp paired-end reads. In the authors' own workflow: Demultiplexing of reads and collapsing into UMI-guided consensus sequences were performed with migec v1.2.7. Using mixcr v2.1.11, the UMI consensuses were aligned to TRA and TRB V and J templates and assembled into clonotypes. A clonotype was counted as expanded or contracted only when both edgeR and NoisET called the clonotype significant, with the noise models trained on biological replicates. For edgeR calls, the cutoffs were a false discovery rate-adjusted p below 0.01 and a log2 fold-change threshold of 1. As an exploratory analysis of dynamics, max-normalized trajectories of the 1000 most abundant clonotypes were examined with PCA combined with hierarchical clustering. Separately sequenced CD4+ and CD8+ repertoires were used to assign a CD4 or CD8 phenotype to each responding clone. TCRdb passed the public sequencing reads through fastp at Q25 and MiXCR, retaining productive beta sequences. Merged by CDR3 protein, the rows form single entries marked with the most common genes and DNA. The V and J calls were not made by the authors but by TCRdb's processing. Recorded for this sample are a few hundred thousand distinct CDR3 sequences; about 16% of them occurred a single time. 22% of the sample comes from the top ten.

The investigation overall reported the following: Only a couple of mild cases were covered by the study, and larger cohorts that include severe cases with pre-infection samples were considered necessary. Contracting CD4+ clones turned up mainly in the CM and EM memory subsets, whereas EMRA was where CD8+ clones were enriched. Balanced CD4/CD8 phenotypes were observed for clones contracting from day 15 to 85, whereas a bias towards CD4+ was observed for a second wave of clones expanding from day 15 to 37. Whether the second-wave clones peaking on day 37 were SARS-CoV-2 specific was not confirmed. Some responding clones were detected in pre-infection memory, which suggested that pre-existing cross-reactive memory T cells had joined the SARS-CoV-2 response.

The sample was PBMCs or a T cell subset sorted from them (not recorded which). The rearranged chain carries TRBV20-1 and TRBJ2-7; no D gene can be assigned with confidence. The TCR was taken from a man aged 18 to 35 who had mild COVID-19 (a few samples of this study predate the infection). The sample titles of this study are shuffled in the database, so cell type and time point are left out; the donor was told from shared clones. The CDR3 here reads CSARVGYEQYF. The DNA reads TGCAGTGCTAGAGTTGGCTACGAGCAGTACTTC.